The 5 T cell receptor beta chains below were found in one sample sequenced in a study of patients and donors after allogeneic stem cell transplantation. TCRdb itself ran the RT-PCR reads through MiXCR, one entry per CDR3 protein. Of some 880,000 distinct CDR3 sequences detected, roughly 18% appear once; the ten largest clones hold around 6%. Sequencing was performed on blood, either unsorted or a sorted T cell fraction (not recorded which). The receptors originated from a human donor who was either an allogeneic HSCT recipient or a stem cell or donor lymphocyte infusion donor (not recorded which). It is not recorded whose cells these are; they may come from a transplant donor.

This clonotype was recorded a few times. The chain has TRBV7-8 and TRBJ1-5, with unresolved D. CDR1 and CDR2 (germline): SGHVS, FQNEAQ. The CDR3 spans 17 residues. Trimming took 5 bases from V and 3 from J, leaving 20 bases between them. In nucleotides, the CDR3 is TGTGCCAGCAGCCCGCGACTCCTAGGTAAAGACAATCAGCCCCAGCATTTT. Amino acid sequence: CASSPRLLGKDNQPQHF. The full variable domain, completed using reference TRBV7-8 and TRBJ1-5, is GAGVSQSPRYKVAKRGQDVALRCDPISGHVSLFWYQQALGQGPEFLTYFQNEAQLDKSGLPSDRFFAERPEGSVSTLKIQRTQQEDSAVYLCASSPRLLGKDNQPQHFGDGTRLSIL.

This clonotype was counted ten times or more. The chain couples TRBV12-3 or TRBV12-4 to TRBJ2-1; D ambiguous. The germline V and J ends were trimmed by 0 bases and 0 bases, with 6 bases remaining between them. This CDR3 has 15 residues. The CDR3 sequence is CASSLAPSSYNEQFF. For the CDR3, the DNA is TGTGCCAGCAGTTTAGCCCCTAGCTCCTACAATGAGCAGTTCTTC.

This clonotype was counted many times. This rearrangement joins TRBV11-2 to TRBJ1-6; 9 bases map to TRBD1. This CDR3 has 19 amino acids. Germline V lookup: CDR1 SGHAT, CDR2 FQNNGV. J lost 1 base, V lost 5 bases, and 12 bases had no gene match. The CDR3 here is CASSATGTGFLSYNSPLHF. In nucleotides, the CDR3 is TGTGCCAGCAGCGCAACCGGGACAGGGTTCCTATCCTATAATTCACCCCTCCACTTT.

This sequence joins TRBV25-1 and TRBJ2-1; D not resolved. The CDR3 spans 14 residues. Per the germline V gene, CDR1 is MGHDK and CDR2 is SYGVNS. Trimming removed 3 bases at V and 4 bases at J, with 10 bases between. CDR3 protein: CASSDIALYNEQFF. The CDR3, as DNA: TGTGCCAGCAGTGACATCGCCCTTTACAATGAGCAGTTCTTC.

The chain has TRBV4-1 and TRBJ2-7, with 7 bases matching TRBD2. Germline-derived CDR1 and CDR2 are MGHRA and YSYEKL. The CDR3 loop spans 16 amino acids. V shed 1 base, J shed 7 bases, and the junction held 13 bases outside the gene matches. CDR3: CASSQGGSPGFGEQYF. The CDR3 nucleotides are TGCGCCAGCAGCCAAGGCGGGAGTCCCGGGTTTGGGGAGCAGTACTTC.